This T cell receptor beta chain was documented in a study of blood T cell repertoires in COVID-19. About the research overall: Acute and convalescent COVID-19 samples came from the United States, Italy and Spain. The analysed material was cDNA or gDNA that came from T cells, B-cell-depleted T cells, or PBMCs.

Between the trimmed V and J ends, which lost 3 bases and 6 bases, there was a span of 17 bases. Germline CDR1 MRHNA, CDR2 SNTAGT. This CDR3 region has 15 residues. In the original analysis: Amplification from reference gene primers served as the basis for estimated nucleated cell counts. The data were produced by immunoSEQ multiplex PCR, yet TCRdb's version contains in-frame clones alone and is incomplete. The V and J calls and the clone size are those of that table, but D and trimming were determined from the DNA. The top ten hold less than 10% of the sample, which has 270,000 or so clones, nearly 85% seen once.

The receptor comes from a human donor in a cohort sampled during active COVID-19. The sample comprised peripheral blood. The V and J genes are TRBV6-4 and TRBJ1-2; D is perhaps TRBD1 (5 bases). CDR3 amino acids: CASSESSGRGHGYTF. CDR3 nucleotides: TGTGCCAGCAGTGAATCTTCGGGGAGGGGCCATGGCTACACCTTC.